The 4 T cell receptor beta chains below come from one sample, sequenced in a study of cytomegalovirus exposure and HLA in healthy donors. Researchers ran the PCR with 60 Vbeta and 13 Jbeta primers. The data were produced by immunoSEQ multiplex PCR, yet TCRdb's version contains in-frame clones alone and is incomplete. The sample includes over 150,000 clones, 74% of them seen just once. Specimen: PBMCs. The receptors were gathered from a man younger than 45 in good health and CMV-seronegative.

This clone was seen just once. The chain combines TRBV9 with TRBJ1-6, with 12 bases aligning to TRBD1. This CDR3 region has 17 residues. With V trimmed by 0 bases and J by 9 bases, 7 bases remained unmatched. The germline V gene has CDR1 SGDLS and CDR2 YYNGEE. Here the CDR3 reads CASSVDTGQGASSPLHF. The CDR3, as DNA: TGTGCCAGCAGCGTAGACACGGGACAGGGGGCTAGTTCACCCCTCCACTTT.

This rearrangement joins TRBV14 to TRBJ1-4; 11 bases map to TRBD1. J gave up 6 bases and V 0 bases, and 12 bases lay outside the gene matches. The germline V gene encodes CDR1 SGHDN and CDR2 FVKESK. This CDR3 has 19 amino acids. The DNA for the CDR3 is TGTGCCAGCAGCCAAGATCGACGGACAGGGGGCAGAAGCTATGAAAAACTGTTTTTT. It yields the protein CASSQDRRTGGRSYEKLFF.

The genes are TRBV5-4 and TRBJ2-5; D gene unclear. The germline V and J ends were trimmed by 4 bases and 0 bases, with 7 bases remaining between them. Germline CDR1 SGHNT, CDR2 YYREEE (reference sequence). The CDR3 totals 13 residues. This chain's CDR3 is CASSLEYQETQYF. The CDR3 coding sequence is TGTGCCAGCAGCCTAGAGTACCAAGAGACCCAGTACTTC.

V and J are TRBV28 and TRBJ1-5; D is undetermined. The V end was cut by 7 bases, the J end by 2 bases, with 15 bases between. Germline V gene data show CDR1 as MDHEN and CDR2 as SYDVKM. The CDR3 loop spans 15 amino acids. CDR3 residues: CASTIGGTGNQPQHF. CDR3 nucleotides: TGTGCCAGCACCATAGGCGGTACGGGCAATCAGCCCCAGCATTTT.